The clone carrying this T cell receptor (beta chain) was detected many times. The record originates from a study of T cells after yellow fever vaccination. TCRdb reprocessed the 5' RACE reads via MiXCR and lists one record per CDR3 protein. This sample has under 70,000 distinct CDR3 sequences, with more than 5.5% found just once. The sample was CD8+ T cells sorted from PBMCs, taken on the day of the first yellow fever vaccination. The sequence was collected from a man younger than 35 who received the YFV17D yellow fever vaccine.

The CDR3 nucleotides read TGTGCCAGCAGCGAGGACGGTGGAACTAATGAAAAACTGTTTTTT. Protein sequence: CASSEDGGTNEKLFF. This chain links TRBV9 with TRBJ1-4; D gene uncertain. The germline gives CDR1 SGDLS, CDR2 YYNGEE. The CDR3 consists of 15 residues. Between the trimmed V and J ends, which lost 3 bases and 1 base, there was a span of 10 bases.